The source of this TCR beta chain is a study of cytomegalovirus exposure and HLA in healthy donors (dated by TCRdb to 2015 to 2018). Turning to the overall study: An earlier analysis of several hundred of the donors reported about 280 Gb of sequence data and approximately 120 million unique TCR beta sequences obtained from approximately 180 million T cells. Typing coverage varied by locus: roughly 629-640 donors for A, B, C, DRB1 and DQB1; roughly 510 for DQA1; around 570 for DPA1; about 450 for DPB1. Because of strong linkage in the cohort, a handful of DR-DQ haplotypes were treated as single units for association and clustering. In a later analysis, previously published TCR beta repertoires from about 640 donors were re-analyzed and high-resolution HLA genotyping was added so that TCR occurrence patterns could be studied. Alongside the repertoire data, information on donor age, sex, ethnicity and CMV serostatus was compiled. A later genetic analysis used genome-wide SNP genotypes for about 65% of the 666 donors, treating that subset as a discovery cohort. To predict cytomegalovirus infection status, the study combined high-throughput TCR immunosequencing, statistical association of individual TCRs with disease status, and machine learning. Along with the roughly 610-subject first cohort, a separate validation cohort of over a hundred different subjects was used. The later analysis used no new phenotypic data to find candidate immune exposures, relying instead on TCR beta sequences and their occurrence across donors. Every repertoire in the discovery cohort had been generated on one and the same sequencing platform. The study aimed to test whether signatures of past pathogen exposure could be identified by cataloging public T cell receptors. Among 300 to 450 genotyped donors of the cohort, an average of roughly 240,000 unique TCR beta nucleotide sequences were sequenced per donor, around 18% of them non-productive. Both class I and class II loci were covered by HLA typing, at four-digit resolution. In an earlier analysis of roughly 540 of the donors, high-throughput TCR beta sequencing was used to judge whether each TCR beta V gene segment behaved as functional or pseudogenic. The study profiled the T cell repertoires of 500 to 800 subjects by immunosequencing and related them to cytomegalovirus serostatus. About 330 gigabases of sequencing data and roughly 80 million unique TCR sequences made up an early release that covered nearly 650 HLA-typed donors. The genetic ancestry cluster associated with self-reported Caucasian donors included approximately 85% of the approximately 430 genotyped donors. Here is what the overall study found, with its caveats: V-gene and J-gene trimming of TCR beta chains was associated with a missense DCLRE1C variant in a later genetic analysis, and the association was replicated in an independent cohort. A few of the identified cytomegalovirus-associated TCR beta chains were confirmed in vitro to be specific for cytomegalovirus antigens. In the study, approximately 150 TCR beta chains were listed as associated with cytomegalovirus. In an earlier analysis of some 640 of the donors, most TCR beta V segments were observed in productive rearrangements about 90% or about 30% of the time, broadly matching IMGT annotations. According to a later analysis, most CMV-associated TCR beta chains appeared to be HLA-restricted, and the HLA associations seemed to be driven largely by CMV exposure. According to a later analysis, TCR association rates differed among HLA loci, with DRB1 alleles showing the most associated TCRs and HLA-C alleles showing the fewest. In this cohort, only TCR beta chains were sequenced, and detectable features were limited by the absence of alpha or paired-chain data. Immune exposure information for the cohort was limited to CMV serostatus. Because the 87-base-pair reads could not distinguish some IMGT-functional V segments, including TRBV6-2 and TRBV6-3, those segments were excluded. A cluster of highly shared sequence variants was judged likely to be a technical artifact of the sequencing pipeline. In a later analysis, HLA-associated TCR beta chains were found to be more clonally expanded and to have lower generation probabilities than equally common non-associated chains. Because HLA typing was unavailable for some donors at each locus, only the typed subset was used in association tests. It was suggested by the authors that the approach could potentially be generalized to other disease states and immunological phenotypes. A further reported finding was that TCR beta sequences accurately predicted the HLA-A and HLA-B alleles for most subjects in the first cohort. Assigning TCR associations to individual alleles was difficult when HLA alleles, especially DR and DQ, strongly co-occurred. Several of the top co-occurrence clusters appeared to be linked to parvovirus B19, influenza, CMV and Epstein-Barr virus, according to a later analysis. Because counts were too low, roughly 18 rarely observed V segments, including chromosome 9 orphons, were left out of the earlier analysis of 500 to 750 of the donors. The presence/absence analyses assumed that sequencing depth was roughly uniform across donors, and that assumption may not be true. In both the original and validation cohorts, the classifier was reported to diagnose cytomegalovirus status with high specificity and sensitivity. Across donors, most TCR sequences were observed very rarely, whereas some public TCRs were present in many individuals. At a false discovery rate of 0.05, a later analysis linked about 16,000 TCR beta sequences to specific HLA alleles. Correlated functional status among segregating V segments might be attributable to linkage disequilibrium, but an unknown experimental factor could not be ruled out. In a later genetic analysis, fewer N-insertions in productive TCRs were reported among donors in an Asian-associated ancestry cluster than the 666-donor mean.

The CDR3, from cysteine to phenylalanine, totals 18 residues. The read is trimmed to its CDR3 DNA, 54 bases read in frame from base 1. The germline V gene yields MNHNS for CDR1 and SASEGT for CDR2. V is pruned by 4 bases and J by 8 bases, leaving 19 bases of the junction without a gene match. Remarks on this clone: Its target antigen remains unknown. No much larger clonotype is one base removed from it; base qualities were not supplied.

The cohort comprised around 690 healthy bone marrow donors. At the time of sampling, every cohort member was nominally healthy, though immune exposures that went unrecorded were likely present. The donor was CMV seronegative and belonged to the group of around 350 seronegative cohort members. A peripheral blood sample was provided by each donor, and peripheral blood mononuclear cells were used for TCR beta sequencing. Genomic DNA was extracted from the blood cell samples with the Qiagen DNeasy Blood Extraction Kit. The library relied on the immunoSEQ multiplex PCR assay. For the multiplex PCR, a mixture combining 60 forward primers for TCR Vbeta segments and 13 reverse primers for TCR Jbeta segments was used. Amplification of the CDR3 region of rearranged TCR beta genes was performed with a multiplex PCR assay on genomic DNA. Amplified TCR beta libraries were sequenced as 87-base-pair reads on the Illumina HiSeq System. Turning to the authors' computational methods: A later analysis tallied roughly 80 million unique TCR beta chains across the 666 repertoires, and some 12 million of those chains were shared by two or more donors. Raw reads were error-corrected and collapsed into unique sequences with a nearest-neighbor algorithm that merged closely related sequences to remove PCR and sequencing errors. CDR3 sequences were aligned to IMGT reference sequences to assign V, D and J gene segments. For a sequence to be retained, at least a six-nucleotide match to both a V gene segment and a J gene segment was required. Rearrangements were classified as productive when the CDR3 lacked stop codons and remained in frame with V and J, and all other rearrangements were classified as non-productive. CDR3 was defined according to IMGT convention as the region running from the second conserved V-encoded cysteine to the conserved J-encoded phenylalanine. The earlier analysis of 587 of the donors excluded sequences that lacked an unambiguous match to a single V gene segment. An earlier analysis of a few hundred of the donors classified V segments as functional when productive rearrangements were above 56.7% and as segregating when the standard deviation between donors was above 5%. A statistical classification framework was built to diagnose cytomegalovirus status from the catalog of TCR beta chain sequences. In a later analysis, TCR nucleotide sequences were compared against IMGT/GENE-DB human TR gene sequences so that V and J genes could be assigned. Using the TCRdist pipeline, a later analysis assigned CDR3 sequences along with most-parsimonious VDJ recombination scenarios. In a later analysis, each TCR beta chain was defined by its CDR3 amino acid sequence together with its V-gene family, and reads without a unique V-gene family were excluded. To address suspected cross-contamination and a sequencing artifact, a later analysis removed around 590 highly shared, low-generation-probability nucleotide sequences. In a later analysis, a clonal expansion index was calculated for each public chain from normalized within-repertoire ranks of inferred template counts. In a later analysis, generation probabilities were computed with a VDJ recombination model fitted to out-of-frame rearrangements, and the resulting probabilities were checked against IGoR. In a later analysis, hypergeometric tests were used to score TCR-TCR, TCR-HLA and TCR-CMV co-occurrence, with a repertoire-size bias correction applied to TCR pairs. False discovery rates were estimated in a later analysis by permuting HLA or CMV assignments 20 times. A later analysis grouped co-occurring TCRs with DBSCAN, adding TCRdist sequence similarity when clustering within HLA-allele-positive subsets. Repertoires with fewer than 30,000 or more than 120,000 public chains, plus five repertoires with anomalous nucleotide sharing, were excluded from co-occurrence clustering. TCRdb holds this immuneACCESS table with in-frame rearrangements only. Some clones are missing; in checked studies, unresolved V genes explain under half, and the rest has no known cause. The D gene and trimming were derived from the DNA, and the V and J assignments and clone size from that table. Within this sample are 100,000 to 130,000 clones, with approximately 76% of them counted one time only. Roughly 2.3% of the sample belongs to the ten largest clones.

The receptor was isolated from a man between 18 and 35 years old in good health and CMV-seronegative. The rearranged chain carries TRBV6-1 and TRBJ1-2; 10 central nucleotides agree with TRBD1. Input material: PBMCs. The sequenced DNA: TGTGCCAGCAGTGCTCAACGACAGGGGGCTACCTTTGTTCGAGGCTACACCTTC. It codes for CASSAQRQGATFVRGYTF.